The clone carrying this T cell receptor beta chain showed up just a few times. Its antigen is undetermined. The CDR3 has 13 residues. Germline-derived CDR1 and CDR2 are SSHAT and FNYEAQ (reference sequence). V was trimmed by 1 base and J by 0 bases, leaving 3 bases between them. CD4+ naive, central memory, regulatory and stem cell-like memory subsets were isolated by sorting on CD45RO/CCR7/CD25/CD127/CD95/CD27. The data derive from a study of beta chain features in type 1 diabetes. Study context: Patients were similar to healthy donors in age and gender (as well as in cell yields). Overall study findings and caveats: Researchers reported that naive, central memory and Treg TCRB repertoires appeared more similar in patients than in healthy donors.

Reverse transcribing all isolated RNA meant expressed TCRB transcripts were sequenced. Assay: immunoSEQ multiplex PCR; the TCRdb copy retains only in-frame clones and omits some. The table includes approximately 140,000 clones, roughly 10% detected once. The sequenced sample consisted of central memory CD4+ T cells from blood. The receptor comes from a woman aged 40 to 50 in good health. This chain uses TRBV7-7 with TRBJ2-5; unclear D gene. CDR3 nucleotide sequence: TGTGCCAGCAGCTTAGGGCACCAAGAGACCCAGTACTTC. This sequence encodes CASSLGHQETQYF.